This T cell receptor (beta chain) was documented in a study of cytomegalovirus exposure and HLA in healthy donors. Study summary: A previous analysis identified approximately 110 million unique TCR beta sequences derived from 180 million or so T cells. General study results and limits: Analysis was performed later, and it showed HLA-associated TCR beta chains to be more clonally expanded than equally common others.

Turning to this clone: Its target is unknown.

Germline loops: CDR1 SGDLS, CDR2 YYNGEE. Trimming cost V 3 bases and J 11 bases, with 17 bases left between them. The length of the CDR3 is 13 residues. The PCR made use of 60 Vbeta and 13 Jbeta primers. Assay: immunoSEQ multiplex PCR; the TCRdb copy retains only in-frame clones and omits some. The sample has approximately 140,000 clones, around 80% seen once; the top ten hold 1.5% to 2.5%. This chain uses TRBV9 with TRBJ2-5, with D hard to call. This receptor was identified in a woman in her forties in good health and CMV-seronegative. Input material: PBMCs. The CDR3 bases are TGTGCCAGCAGCGGAACGGATGATACGGAGCAGTACTTC. It translates to CASSGTDDTEQYF.